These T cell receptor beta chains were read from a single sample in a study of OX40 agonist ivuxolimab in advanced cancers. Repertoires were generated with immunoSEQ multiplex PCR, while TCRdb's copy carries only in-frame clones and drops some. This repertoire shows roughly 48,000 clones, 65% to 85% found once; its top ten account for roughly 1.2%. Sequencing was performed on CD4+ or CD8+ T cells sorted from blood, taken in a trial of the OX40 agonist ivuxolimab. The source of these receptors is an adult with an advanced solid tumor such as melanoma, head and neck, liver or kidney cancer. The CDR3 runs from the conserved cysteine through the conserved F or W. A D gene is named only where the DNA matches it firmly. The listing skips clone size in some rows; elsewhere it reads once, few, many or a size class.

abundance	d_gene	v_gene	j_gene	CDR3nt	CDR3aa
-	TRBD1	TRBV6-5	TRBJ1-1	TGTGCCAGCAGTTACGGGGGACAGTACTCAACTGAAGCTTTCTTT	CASSYGGQYSTEAFF
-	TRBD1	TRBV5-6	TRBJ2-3	TGTGCCAGCAGCTTCGGGGCGGGCTACAGGGGCCGCACAGATACGCAGTATTTT	CASSFGAGYRGRTDTQYF
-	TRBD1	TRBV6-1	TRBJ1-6	TGTGCCACCAAGCCGGGACAGACTAATTCACCCCTCCACTTT	CATKPGQTNSPLHF
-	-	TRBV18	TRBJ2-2	TGTGCCAGCTCACCAATCACCGGGGAGCTGTTTTTT	CASSPITGELFF
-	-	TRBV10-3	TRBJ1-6	TGTGCCATCAGTGAGTCTGACAATTGGGCACCCCTCCACTTT	CAISESDNWAPLHF
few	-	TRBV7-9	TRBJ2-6	TGTGCCAGCAGCCCCATCTCTGGGGCCAACGTCCTGACTTTC	CASSPISGANVLTF
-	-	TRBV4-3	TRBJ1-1	TGCGCCAGCAGCCAAGCGTCAGGGTCAACGCTTGAAGCTTTCTTT	CASSQASGSTLEAFF
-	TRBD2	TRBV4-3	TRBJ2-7	TGCGCCAGCAGCCAGGTTAGCGGGTGGTTTTCCGAGCAGTACTTC	CASSQVSGWFSEQYF
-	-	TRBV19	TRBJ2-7	TGTGCCAGTAGTGGGTTTCGGAGCGAGCAGTACTTC	CASSGFRSEQYF
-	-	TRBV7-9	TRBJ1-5	TGTGCCAGCAGCCCCGGGACGCACGCTGCGCATCAGCCCCAGCATTTT	CASSPGTHAAHQPQHF
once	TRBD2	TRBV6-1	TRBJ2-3	TGTGCCAGCAACCCGACTAGCGGGGTCTCAGATACGCAGTATTTT	CASNPTSGVSDTQYF
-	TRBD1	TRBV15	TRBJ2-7	TGTGCCACCAGCAGAGGGGGGGACAGGGGAGAGGATCTGTACTTC	CATSRGGDRGEDLYF
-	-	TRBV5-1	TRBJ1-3	TGCGCCAGCAGCTTGGGTGGAGTAAACGGAAACACCATATATTTT	CASSLGGVNGNTIYF
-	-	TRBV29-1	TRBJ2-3	TGCAGCGTTGAAGGGGCAGCAGATACGCAGTATTTT	CSVEGAADTQYF
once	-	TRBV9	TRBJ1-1	TGTGCCAGCAGCGTGGGATGGGAGACTGAAGCTTTCTTT	CASSVGWETEAFF
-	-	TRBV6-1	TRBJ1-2	TGTGCCAGTTCCCCGGGGAGTCGGAGCGGCTACACCTTC	CASSPGSRSGYTF
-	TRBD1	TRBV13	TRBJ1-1	TGTGCCAGCAGCTCGCGAAACCGGGACAGGGCCACTGAAGCTTTCTTT	CASSSRNRDRATEAFF
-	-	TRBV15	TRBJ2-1	TGTGCCACCAGCTGGGGTCCGAACAGGGTAGGTGAGCAGTTCTTC	CATSWGPNRVGEQFF
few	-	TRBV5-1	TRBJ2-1	TGCGCCAGCAGCTTGGATGCGGTCGGGGGTCGTGAGCAGTTCTTC	CASSLDAVGGREQFF
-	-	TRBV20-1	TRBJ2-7	TGCAGTGCAAAGGGTTACGAGCAGTACTTC	CSAKGYEQYF
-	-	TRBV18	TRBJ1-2	TGTGCCAGCTCACCAAGCGCGGTGGACGGCTACACCTTC	CASSPSAVDGYTF
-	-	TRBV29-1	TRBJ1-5	TGCAGCGTTTGGGCGGGCAGCAATCAGCCCCAGCATTTT	CSVWAGSNQPQHF
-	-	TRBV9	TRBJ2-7	TGTGCCAGCAGCGTAGCTAATACCGGGGGCGAGCAGTACTTC	CASSVANTGGEQYF
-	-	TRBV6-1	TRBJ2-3	TGTGCCAGCAGTGAACCCGGCTACACAGATACGCAGTATTTT	CASSEPGYTDTQYF
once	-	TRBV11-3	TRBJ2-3	TGTGCCAGCAGCTTAGTGGGGGACCTTACGGCGCAGTATTTT	CASSLVGDLTAQYF
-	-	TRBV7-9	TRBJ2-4	TGTGCCAGCAGCTTAGGTGGAGTACTAGCCAAAAACATTCAGTACTTC	CASSLGGVLAKNIQYF
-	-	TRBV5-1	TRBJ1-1	TGCGCCAGCAGCTTGAGCGGGTCCTTAAACACTGAAGCTTTCTTT	CASSLSGSLNTEAFF
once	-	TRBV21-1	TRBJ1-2	TGTGCCAGCAGGCCCACAGCTTTTGAGGGCAGCCCTGTCTATGGCTACACCTTC	CASRPTAFEGSPVYGYTF
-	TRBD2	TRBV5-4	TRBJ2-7	TGTGCCAGCAGCTTGGCCGGGGGCGGGGGGATCTACGAGCAGTACTTC	CASSLAGGGGIYEQYF
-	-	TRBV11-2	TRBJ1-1	TGTGCCAGCAGCTTAGATCCGGGAGGCACTGAAGCTTTCTTT	CASSLDPGGTEAFF
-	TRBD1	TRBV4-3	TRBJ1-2	TGCGCCAGCAGCCACCCGGGACAGGGGGCGTATGGCTACACCTTC	CASSHPGQGAYGYTF
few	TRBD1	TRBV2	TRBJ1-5	TGTGCCAGCAGTGTACTGCGTACAGGGGCCAACCAGCCCCAGCATTTT	CASSVLRTGANQPQHF
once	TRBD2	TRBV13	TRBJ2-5	TGTGCCAGCAGCTTAGGCCAGCGGGGGGGCTTGAAGACCCAGTACTTC	CASSLGQRGGLKTQYF
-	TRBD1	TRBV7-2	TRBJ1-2	TGTGCCAGCAGCCCACGGACAGGGGATGGCTACACCTTC	CASSPRTGDGYTF
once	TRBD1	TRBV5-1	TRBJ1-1	TGCGCCAGCAGCATAACCACAGGGGCGACTGAAGCTTTCTTT	CASSITTGATEAFF
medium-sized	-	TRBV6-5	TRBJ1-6	TGTGCCAGCAGCTCCCTGGACACCTCACCCCTCCACTTT	CASSSLDTSPLHF
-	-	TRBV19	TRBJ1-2	TGTGCCAGTAGCTCCAGCGGGCAGGGAAGTAGCTACACCTTC	CASSSSGQGSSYTF
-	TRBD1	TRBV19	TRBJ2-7	TGTGCCAGTAGTTCTCCCGGGACAGGCTTTTACGAGCAGTACTTC	CASSSPGTGFYEQYF
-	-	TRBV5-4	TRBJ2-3	TGTGCCAGCAGCTTGGATTGGATGAGCACAGATACGCAGTATTTT	CASSLDWMSTDTQYF